These 2 T cell receptor beta chains came from one sample sequenced in a study of response to subunit inactivated influenza vaccine. Using its own MiXCR run on the RT-PCR reads, TCRdb lists one record per CDR3 protein. The sample includes around 580,000 distinct CDR3 sequences, 12% of them seen just once. This material consisted of PBMCs from blood, taken on the day of vaccination. These receptors all come from a man aged 45-65 years who received an inactivated influenza vaccine.

This clonotype was recorded a few times. The rearrangement joins TRBV25-1 to TRBJ2-1; D might be TRBD1 (6 bases). CDR1 is MGHDK and CDR2 is SYGVNS in the germline V gene. The CDR3 has 15 amino acids. V lost 3 bases and J lost 2, with 11 bases in between. The CDR3 reads CASSDWQGPYNEQFF. The DNA of the CDR3 is TGTGCCAGCAGTGATTGGCAGGGGCCCTACAATGAGCAGTTCTTC.

The rearrangement uses TRBV20-1 and TRBJ2-5; D is undetermined. Germline-derived CDR1 and CDR2 are DFQATT and SNEGSKA (reference sequence). CDR3 size: 15 residues. The V end was cut by 6 bases, the J end by 5 bases, with 22 bases between. The CDR3 spells CSAEAESMLGETQYF. In DNA form, the CDR3 reads TGCAGTGCAGAAGCAGAATCGATGTTAGGGGAGACCCAGTACTTC.